The next 29 T cell receptor beta chains were all read from a single sample in a study of identical twins. One entry per CDR3 protein, called by TCRdb with MiXCR from the 5' RACE reads. The table shows some 1,700,000 distinct CDR3 sequences, with roughly 35% occurring only once. Sequencing was done on a sample of cord blood. The receptors stem from a newborn girl in good health.

This clonotype was observed at least ten times. The gene calls are TRBV3-1 and TRBJ2-4, with no clear D. CDR3 length: 13 amino acids. Germline-derived CDR1 and CDR2 are LGHDT and YNNKEL (reference sequence). The V gene lost 3 bases and the J gene lost 4 bases, with 7 bases spanning the gap. The CDR3: CASSQGKKNIQYF. In DNA form, the CDR3 reads TGTGCCAGCAGCCAGGGCAAGAAAAACATTCAGTACTTC. Full variable domain (missing parts from reference TRBV3-1 and TRBJ2-4): DTAVSQTPKYLVTQMGNDKSIKCEQNLGHDTMYWYKQDSKKFLKIMFSYNNKELIINETVPNRFSPKSPDKAHLNLHINSLELGDSAVYFCASSQGKKNIQYFGAGTRLSVL.

This clonotype has more than one count but fewer than ten. The V and J genes are TRBV20-1 and TRBJ1-2; D may be TRBD1 (5 bases). CDR1 DFQATT and CDR2 SNEGSKA come from the germline V gene (reference sequence). V lost 2 bases and J lost 7, with 17 bases in between. This CDR3 is 14 amino acids long. CDR3 protein: CSARPLRGEVGYTF. The CDR3 DNA follows: TGCAGTGCTAGACCCCTCCGGGGGGAGGTTGGCTACACCTTC.

J is TRBJ2-1 and V is TRBV19; D unclear. CDR3 length: 15 amino acids. Germline lookup yields CDR1 LNHDA and CDR2 SQIVND (reference sequence). V was trimmed by 3 bases and J by 3 bases, leaving 12 bases between them. CDR3 in amino acids: CASSMGYPLYNEQFF. CDR3 DNA: TGTGCCAGTAGTATGGGGTACCCCCTCTACAATGAGCAGTTCTTC.

The chain is built from TRBV24-1 and TRBJ1-5, with D possibly being TRBD1 (6 bases). This CDR3 has 20 residues. V was clipped by 5 bases and J by 0 bases, with 25 bases between them. CDR1 and CDR2 from the germline V gene are KGHDR and SFDVKD. The CDR3 DNA reads TGTGCCACCAGTGGGACCCACAGGGAGCAACGGAGATATAGCAATCAGCCCCAGCATTTT. The encoded protein is CATSGTHREQRRYSNQPQHF.

The chain is built from TRBV20-1 and TRBJ2-4; D may be TRBD2 (6 bases). The last part of the DNA fits TRBJ2-5 better; the J call may be wrong. Germline V CDR1 and CDR2: DFQATT, SNEGSKA (reference sequence). The CDR3 is made up of 13 amino acids. This CDR3 is CSASHGSKETQYF. Written as DNA, the CDR3 is TGCAGTGCTAGTCACGGGAGCAAAGAGACCCAGTACTTC.

The chain recombines TRBV30 with TRBJ2-1; unclear D gene. CDR1 is GTSNPN and CDR2 is SVGIG in the germline V gene (reference sequence). Trimming shortened V by 2 bases and J by 12 bases, and 11 bases separated the two germline ends. The CDR3 loop spans 11 amino acids. In DNA form, the CDR3 reads TGTGCCTGGAGTCCCCGCGGCGGGCAGTTCTTC. Translated, it gives CAWSPRGGQFF.

This clonotype occurred a few times. This chain uses TRBV4-1 with TRBJ1-5; D might be TRBD1 (6 bases). Germline loops: CDR1 MGHRA, CDR2 YSYEKL. The CDR3 extends over 15 amino acids. V was clipped by 4 bases and J by 2 bases, with 12 bases between them. DNA for the CDR3: TGCGCCAGCAGCCGAAACAGGGTGGGCAATCAGCCCCAGCATTTT. It is translated as CASSRNRVGNQPQHF.

This clonotype was counted only a few times. The V call is TRBV20-1, the J call TRBJ2-7; TRBD1 or TRBD2 may be the D gene (5 bases each). Per germline, CDR1 DFQATT and CDR2 SNEGSKA (reference sequence). Trimming removed 0 bases at V and 2 bases at J, with 11 bases between. The length of the CDR3 is 14 residues. The CDR3 bases are TGCAGTGCTAGAGACGGGACGGAGGCCTACGAGCAGTACTTC. Translation: CSARDGTEAYEQYF.

The chain has TRBV7-2 and TRBJ2-1; tentative D call: TRBD2 (6 bases). The closer fit of TRBJ2-7 to the DNA end suggests the J call may be wrong. The CDR3 consists of 15 residues. The V gene's germline CDR1 is SGHTA and CDR2 FQGNSA. The CDR3: CASSLFGSGYNEQYF. The CDR3 region has the DNA TGTGCCAGCAGCTTATTTGGGAGCGGGTACAATGAGCAGTACTTC.

Note on this clonotype: One junction end does not reproduce the germline sequence, and a read error may be involved. The chain is built from TRBV20-1 and TRBJ2-3; 7 positions agree with TRBD2. From germline, CDR1 is DFQATT and CDR2 SNEGSKA (reference sequence). This CDR3 is built from 15 residues. CDR3 protein: CSANPGGGGTDMQYF. The CDR3 nucleotides are TGCAGTGCTAATCCGGGGGGAGGTGGCACAGATATGCAGTATTTT.

The chain couples TRBV7-2 to TRBJ2-7; no firm D call. Germline-derived CDR1 and CDR2 are SGHTA and FQGNSA. The length of the CDR3 is 16 residues. V dropped 2 bases and J dropped 0 bases, with 14 bases sitting between them. The CDR3: CASSLMGGRRSYEQYF. The CDR3 DNA follows: TGTGCCAGCAGCTTAATGGGTGGCAGGCGCTCCTACGAGCAGTACTTC.

The rearrangement uses TRBV27 and TRBJ1-2, with D possibly being TRBD1 (6 bases). The germline gives CDR1 MNHEY, CDR2 SMNVEV (reference sequence). The CDR3 is 15 amino acids. The V gene lost 1 base and the J gene lost 7 bases, with 16 bases spanning the gap. The CDR3 is CASSLFSEGGGGYTF. In nucleotides, the CDR3 is TGTGCCAGCAGTTTATTTTCAGAAGGGGGAGGTGGCTACACCTTC.

Ten or more counts support this clonotype. CDR3 bases: TGCGCCAGCAGCTTGGAAGGGGGCACAGATACGCAGTATTTT. Translated: CASSLEGGTDTQYF. The gene calls are TRBV5-1 and TRBJ2-3, with D perhaps matching TRBD1 (5 bases). The germline CDR1 and CDR2 sequences are SGHRS and YFSETQ. This CDR3 has 14 amino acids. Between the trimmed V and J ends, which lost 0 bases and 1 base, there was a span of 6 bases.

This sequence joins TRBV19 and TRBJ1-6, with D possibly TRBD1 on 5 matching bases. This CDR3 is 15 amino acids long. V was trimmed by 6 bases and J by 5 bases, leaving 14 bases between them. Germline V gives CDR1 LNHDA, CDR2 SQIVND (reference sequence). The CDR3 loop reads CASSPGGPHNSPLHF. In DNA, the CDR3 is TGTGCCAGTAGCCCGGGGGGACCTCATAATTCACCCCTCCACTTT.

Only a few counts were recorded for this clonotype. The chain is built from TRBV6-8 and TRBJ2-1; D perhaps matches TRBD2 (6 bases). The CDR3 has 15 amino acids. V was pared by 8 bases and J by 9 bases, with 23 bases between. Looked up from germline, CDR1 is MNHGY and CDR2 is SAAAGT. The CDR3 protein is CASRWERVSRGEQFF. The CDR3 DNA follows: TGTGCCAGCCGATGGGAGCGGGTTTCTAGAGGTGAGCAGTTCTTC.

This clonotype was recorded a few times. The DNA of the CDR3 is TGCGCCAGCAGCCAAGAGAGCGGGAGGGCCCTGAACATTCAGTACTTC. It encodes CASSQESGRALNIQYF. V is TRBV4-1 and J is TRBJ2-4, with TRBD2 matching 10 bases. CDR1 and CDR2 from the germline V gene are MGHRA and YSYEKL. The V segment lost 0 bases and the J segment 7 bases; nucleotides outside the gene matches: 6. The CDR3 runs 16 residues.

The genes are TRBV28 and TRBJ2-7; no firm D call. Germline loops: CDR1 MDHEN, CDR2 SYDVKM. This CDR3 comprises 15 residues. The germline V and J ends were trimmed by 5 bases and 0 bases, with 14 bases remaining between them. The CDR3 DNA sequence: TGTGCCAGCAGTCCCCCAGTGAGAATCTCCTACGAGCAGTACTTC. It encodes CASSPPVRISYEQYF.

The V call is TRBV15, the J call TRBJ2-1, with 15 bases lining up with TRBD2. The CDR3 extends over 19 amino acids. V trimming: 0 bases; J trimming: 1 base; junction bases outside the gene matches: 4. Germline V lookup: CDR1 LNHNV, CDR2 YYDKDF (reference sequence). CDR3 nucleotides: TGTGCCACCAGCAGAGAGGGACTAGCGGGAGGTTGGTCCTACAATGAGCAGTTCTTC. Its translation: CATSREGLAGGWSYNEQFF.

This clonotype was observed a few times. The gene calls are TRBV10-3 and TRBJ1-4, with a weak D call TRBD1 (5 bases). The CDR3 loop spans 17 amino acids. V was trimmed by 4 bases and J by 11 bases, leaving 26 bases between them. The germline V gene encodes CDR1 ENHRY and CDR2 SYGVKD. The CDR3, as DNA: TGTGCCATCAGTGGGGGAAGGGACGTCAACCGTCTTGAGAAACTGTTTTTT. Its protein is CAISGGRDVNRLEKLFF.

The sample holds many counts of this clonotype. The chain has TRBV7-8 and TRBJ2-7; TRBD1 might be the D (5 bases). In germline, CDR1 is SGHVS, CDR2 FQNEAQ. The CDR3 runs to 15 residues. Deletions cut 1 base from V and 1 base from J, with 11 bases between. CDR3 sequence reads: CASSLGRTSSYEQYF. The CDR3 DNA follows: TGTGCCAGCAGCTTAGGTCGGACATCGTCCTACGAGCAGTACTTC.

The rearrangement links TRBV20-1 to TRBJ2-3; D is undetermined. The CDR3 extends over 15 amino acids. CDR1 is DFQATT and CDR2 is SNEGSKA in the germline V gene (reference sequence). Trimming took off 6 bases at V and 0 bases at J, with 16 bases between the two ends. CDR3: CSAIMVAGSTDTQYF. CDR3 nucleotide sequence: TGCAGTGCCATAATGGTAGCTGGCAGCACAGATACGCAGTATTTT.

This clonotype appeared a few times. One base away lies a much larger clone, so this may be a sequencing read error. The chain uses TRBV7-9 and TRBJ1-1; D is possibly TRBD1 (5 bases). The CDR3 spans 14 residues. The germline V gene encodes CDR1 SEHNR and CDR2 FQNEAQ (reference sequence). V dropped 0 bases and J dropped 4 bases, with 9 bases sitting between them. For the CDR3, the DNA is TGTGCCAGCAGCTTAGCAGGGGTGAGCACTGAAGCTTTCTTT. It yields the protein CASSLAGVSTEAFF.

This clonotype was picked up a small number of times. The J gene is TRBJ2-3, the V gene TRBV5-1, with 8 bases lining up with TRBD2. The CDR3 consists of 17 residues. Germline V gene sequence: CDR1 SGHRS, CDR2 YFSETQ. V lost 2 bases and J lost 1; bases outside the gene matches: 9. The CDR3 DNA reads as TGCGCCAGCAGCTTCACCCCAATAGCGGGACGCACAGATACGCAGTATTTT. It codes for CASSFTPIAGRTDTQYF.

With respect to this clonotype: A read error may explain this, as a much larger clone is one base away. The chain combines TRBV20-1 with TRBJ1-1; TRBD1 matches at 10 bases. CDR1 DFQATT and CDR2 SNEGSKA come from the germline V gene (reference sequence). CDR3 length: 13 amino acids. V lost 4 bases, J lost 2 bases, and 1 base stayed unmatched. The CDR3 is CSAKTGGNTEAFF. The CDR3 region has the DNA TGCAGTGCTAAGACAGGGGGCAACACTGAAGCTTTCTTT.

This clonotype has a count of ten or more. This CDR3 reads CASSYTGGSIYEQYF. As DNA, the CDR3 is TGTGCCAGCAGTTACACGGGAGGTTCAATCTACGAGCAGTACTTC. V gene TRBV6-5 combines with J gene TRBJ2-7; 7 nucleotides agree with TRBD2. Germline trimming cut 2 bases from V and 3 bases from J; bases unmatched to any gene: 7. From germline, CDR1 is MNHEY and CDR2 SVGAGI. This CDR3 comprises 15 residues.

The rearrangement links TRBV20-1 to TRBJ1-5, with D uncertain. CDR1 is DFQATT and CDR2 is SNEGSKA in the germline V gene (reference sequence). CDR3 length: 13 residues. The V end lost 4 bases, the J end lost 4 bases, and 11 bases lay between the germline ends. The CDR3 is CSAMDGFNQPQHF. The CDR3 region has the DNA TGCAGTGCTATGGACGGATTTAATCAGCCCCAGCATTTT.

The V gene is TRBV20-1, the J gene TRBJ1-4, with D uncertain. The CDR3 extends over 13 amino acids. Trimming took 3 bases from V and 8 from J, leaving 13 bases between them. Per germline, CDR1 DFQATT and CDR2 SNEGSKA (reference sequence). The CDR3 bases are TGCAGTGCTAGGTGGGGTTTCGGGGAAAAACTGTTTTTT. This encodes CSARWGFGEKLFF.

J is TRBJ1-2 and V is TRBV27; D remains ambiguous. The CDR3 runs to 16 residues. The germline V gene encodes CDR1 MNHEY and CDR2 SMNVEV (reference sequence). Trimming took off 0 bases at V and 4 bases at J, with 15 bases between the two ends. CDR3 bases: TGTGCCAGCAGTTTATCTCTACGGCCTTTCTTCTATGGCTACACCTTC. Translation: CASSLSLRPFFYGYTF.

This clonotype was seen a few times. The rearrangement joins TRBV14 to TRBJ2-3; D uncertain. This CDR3 contains 13 residues. The germline V gene has CDR1 SGHDN and CDR2 FVKESK. V shed 8 bases and J shed 1 base, with 10 bases lying between them. CDR3 loop: CASARGGTDTQYF. CDR3 coding DNA: TGTGCCAGCGCGCGTGGGGGCACAGATACGCAGTATTTT.